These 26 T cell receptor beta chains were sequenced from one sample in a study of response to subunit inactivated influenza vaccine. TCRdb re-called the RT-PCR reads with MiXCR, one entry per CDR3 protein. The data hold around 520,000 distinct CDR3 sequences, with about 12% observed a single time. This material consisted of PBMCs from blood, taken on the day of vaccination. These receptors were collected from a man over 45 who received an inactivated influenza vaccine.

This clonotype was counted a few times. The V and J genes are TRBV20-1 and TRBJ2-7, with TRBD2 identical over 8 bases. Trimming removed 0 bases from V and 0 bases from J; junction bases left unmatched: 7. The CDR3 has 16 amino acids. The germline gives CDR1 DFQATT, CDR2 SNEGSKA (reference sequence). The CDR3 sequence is CSARDNREGFSYEQYF. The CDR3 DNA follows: TGCAGTGCTAGAGATAACCGGGAGGGCTTCTCCTACGAGCAGTACTTC.

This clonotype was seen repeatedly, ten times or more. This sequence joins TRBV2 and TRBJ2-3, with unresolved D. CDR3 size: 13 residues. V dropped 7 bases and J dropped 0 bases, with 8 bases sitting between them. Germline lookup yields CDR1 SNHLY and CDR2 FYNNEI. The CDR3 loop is CASKGFSTDTQYF. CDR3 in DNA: TGTGCCAGCAAGGGCTTTAGCACAGATACGCAGTATTTT.

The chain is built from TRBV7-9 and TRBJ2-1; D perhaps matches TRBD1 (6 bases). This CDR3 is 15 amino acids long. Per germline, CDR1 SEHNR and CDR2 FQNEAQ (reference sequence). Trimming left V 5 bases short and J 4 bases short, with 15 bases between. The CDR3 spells CASSPLGRGYNEQFF. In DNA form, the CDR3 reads TGTGCCAGCAGCCCTTTAGGCAGGGGATACAATGAGCAGTTCTTC.

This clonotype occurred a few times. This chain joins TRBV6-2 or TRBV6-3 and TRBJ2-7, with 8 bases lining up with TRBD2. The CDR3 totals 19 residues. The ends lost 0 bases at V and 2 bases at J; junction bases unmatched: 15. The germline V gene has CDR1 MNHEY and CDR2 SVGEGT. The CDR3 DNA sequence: TGTGCCAGCAGTTACTCTACTATACCGGGACTAGACCAGGCCTACGAGCAGTACTTC. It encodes CASSYSTIPGLDQAYEQYF.

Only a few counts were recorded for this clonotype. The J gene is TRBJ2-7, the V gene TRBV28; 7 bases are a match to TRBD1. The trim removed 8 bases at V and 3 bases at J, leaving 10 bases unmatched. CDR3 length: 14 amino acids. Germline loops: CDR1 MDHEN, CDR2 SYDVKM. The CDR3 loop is CASRVGTANYEQYF. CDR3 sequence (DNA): TGTGCCAGCCGAGTCGGGACAGCAAACTACGAGCAGTACTTC.

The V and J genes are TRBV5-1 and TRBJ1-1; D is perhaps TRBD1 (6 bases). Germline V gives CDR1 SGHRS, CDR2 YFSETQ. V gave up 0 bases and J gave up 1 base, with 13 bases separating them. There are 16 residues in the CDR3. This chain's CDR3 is CASSLARGTQNTEAFF. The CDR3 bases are TGCGCCAGCAGCTTGGCGAGGGGGACACAGAACACTGAAGCTTTCTTT. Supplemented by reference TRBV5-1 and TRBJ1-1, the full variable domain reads KAGVTQTPRYLIKTRGQQVTLSCSPISGHRSVSWYQQTPGQGLQFLFEYFSETQRNKGNFPGRFSGRQFSNSRSEMNVSTLELGDSALYLCASSLARGTQNTEAFFGQGTRLTVV.

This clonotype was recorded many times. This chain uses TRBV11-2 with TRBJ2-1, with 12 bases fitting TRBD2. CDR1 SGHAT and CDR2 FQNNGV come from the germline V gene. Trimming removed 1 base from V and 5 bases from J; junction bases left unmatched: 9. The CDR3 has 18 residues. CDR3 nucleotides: TGTGCCAGCAGCTTAGTCATGACTAGCGGGAGTAGGCACAATGAGCAGTTCTTC. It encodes CASSLVMTSGSRHNEQFF.

CDR3 coding DNA: TGTGCCAGCAGTGAAAGGGGGTTATACGAGCAGTACTTC. It translates to CASSERGLYEQYF. The rearrangement uses TRBV2 and TRBJ2-7; the D gene is possibly TRBD1 (6 bases). Germline V gives CDR1 SNHLY, CDR2 FYNNEI. V was cut by 2 bases and J by 4 bases, with 9 bases left in between. The CDR3 length is 13 residues.

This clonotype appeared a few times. In DNA form, the CDR3 reads TGTGCCAGCAGTCGGGCTAGCGGGAGATGGGCCGGGGAGCTGTTTTTT. This gives the protein CASSRASGRWAGELFF. J is TRBJ2-2 and V is TRBV27, with 10 bases aligning to TRBD2. The CDR3 has 16 residues. Germline V lookup: CDR1 MNHEY, CDR2 SMNVEV (reference sequence). Trimming removed 5 bases from V and 6 bases from J; junction bases left unmatched: 9.

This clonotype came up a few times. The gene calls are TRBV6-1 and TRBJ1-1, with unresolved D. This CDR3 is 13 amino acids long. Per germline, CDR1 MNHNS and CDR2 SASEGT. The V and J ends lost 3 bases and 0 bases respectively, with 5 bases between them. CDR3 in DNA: TGTGCCAGCAGTGAGTCGGTGAACACTGAAGCTTTCTTT. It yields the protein CASSESVNTEAFF.

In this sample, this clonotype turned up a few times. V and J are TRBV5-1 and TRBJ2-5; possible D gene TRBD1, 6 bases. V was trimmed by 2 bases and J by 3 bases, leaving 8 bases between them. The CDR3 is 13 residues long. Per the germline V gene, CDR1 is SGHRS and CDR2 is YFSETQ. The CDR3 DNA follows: TGCGCCAGCAGCTTCGAGGGGGAAGAGACCCAGTACTTC. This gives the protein CASSFEGEETQYF.

Here the CDR3 DNA reads TGTGCCAGCAGTAAGGGACAGATTAATTCACCCCTCCACTTT. Its protein product is CASSKGQINSPLHF. The chain couples TRBV2 to TRBJ1-6, with TRBD1 identical over 7 bases. This CDR3 region has 14 residues. Germline V gene sequence: CDR1 SNHLY, CDR2 FYNNEI. The junction had 4 bases not matched to a gene; V was cut back by 5 bases and J by 6 bases.

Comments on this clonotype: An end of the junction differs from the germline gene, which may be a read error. The CDR3 coding sequence is TGTGCCTGCAGTTTTAGGGGACTAGCGGGAGGACTCTCCTACAATGAGCAGTTCTTC. It is translated as CACSFRGLAGGLSYNEQFF. This chain links TRBV6-7 with TRBJ2-1; TRBD2 matches at 15 bases. TRBV6-7 is labeled an ORF, and its function is uncertain. The CDR3 extends over 19 amino acids.

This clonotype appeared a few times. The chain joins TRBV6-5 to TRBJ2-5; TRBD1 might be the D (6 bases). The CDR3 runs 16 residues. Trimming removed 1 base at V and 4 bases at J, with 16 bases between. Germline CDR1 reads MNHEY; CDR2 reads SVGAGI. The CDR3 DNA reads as TGTGCCAGCAGTTACTTCAGGGGCCAAGGGGGAGAGACCCAGTACTTC. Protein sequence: CASSYFRGQGGETQYF.

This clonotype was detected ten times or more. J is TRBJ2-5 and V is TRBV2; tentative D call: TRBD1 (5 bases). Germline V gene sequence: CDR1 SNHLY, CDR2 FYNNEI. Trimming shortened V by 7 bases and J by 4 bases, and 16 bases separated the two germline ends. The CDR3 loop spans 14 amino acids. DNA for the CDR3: TGTGCCAGCAAGCAGGGCGGATGGGGAGAGACCCAGTACTTC. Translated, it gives CASKQGGWGETQYF.

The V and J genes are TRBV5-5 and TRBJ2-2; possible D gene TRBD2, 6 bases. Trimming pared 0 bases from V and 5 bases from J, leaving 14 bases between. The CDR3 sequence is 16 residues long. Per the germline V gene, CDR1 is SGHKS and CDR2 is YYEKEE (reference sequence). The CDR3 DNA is TGTGCCAGCAGCTTGGAGTGGGGGGTCCGTACCGGGGAGCTGTTTTTT. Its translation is CASSLEWGVRTGELFF.

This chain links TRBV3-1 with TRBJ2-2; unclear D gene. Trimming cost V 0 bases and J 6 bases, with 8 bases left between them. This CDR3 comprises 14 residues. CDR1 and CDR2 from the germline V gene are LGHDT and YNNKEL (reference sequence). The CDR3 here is CASSQDFDAGELFF. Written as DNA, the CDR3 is TGTGCCAGCAGCCAAGATTTTGACGCCGGGGAGCTGTTTTTT.

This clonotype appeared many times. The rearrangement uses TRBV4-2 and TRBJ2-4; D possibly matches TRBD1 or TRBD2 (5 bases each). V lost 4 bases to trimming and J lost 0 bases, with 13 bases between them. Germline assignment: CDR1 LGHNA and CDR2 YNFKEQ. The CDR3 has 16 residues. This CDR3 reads CASSRPGPLAKNIQYF. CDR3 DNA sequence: TGTGCCAGCAGCCGACCGGGACCCCTAGCCAAAAACATTCAGTACTTC.

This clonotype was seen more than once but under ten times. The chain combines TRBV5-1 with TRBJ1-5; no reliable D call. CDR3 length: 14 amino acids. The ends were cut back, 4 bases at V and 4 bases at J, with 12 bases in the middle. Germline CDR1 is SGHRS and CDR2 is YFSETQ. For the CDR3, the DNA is TGCGCCAGCAGCCCAGTGGCCGGTAATCAGCCCCAGCATTTT. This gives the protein CASSPVAGNQPQHF.

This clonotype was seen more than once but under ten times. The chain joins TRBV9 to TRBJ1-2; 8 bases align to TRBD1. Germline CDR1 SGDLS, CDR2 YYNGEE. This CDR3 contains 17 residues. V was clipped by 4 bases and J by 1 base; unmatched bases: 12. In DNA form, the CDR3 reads TGTGCCAGCAGCTTAGGGACAGGAAATAAACTTAACTATGGCTACACCTTC. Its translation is CASSLGTGNKLNYGYTF.

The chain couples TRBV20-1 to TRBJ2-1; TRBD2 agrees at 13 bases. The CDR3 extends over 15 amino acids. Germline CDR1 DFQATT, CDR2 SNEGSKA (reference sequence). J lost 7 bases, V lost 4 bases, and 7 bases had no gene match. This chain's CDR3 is CSANTGLAGANEQFF. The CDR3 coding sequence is TGCAGTGCTAATACAGGACTAGCGGGAGCGAATGAGCAGTTCTTC.

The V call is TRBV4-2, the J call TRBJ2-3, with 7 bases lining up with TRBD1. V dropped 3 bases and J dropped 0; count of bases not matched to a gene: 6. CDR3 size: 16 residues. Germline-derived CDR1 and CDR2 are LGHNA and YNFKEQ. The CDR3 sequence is CASSHERDSSTDTQYF. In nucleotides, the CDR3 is TGTGCCAGCAGCCACGAACGGGACAGTAGCACAGATACGCAGTATTTT.

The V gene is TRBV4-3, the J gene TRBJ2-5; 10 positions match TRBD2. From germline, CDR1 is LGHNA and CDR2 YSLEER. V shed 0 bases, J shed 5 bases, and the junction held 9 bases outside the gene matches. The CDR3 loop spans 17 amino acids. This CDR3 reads CASSQDRIAGGGETQYF. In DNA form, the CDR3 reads TGCGCCAGCAGCCAAGATCGGATAGCGGGAGGCGGGGAGACCCAGTACTTC.

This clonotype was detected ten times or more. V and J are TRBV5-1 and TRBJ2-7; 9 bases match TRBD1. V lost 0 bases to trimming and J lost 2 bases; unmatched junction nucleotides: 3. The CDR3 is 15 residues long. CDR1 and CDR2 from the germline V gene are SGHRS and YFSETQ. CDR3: CASSLDGTGTYEQYF. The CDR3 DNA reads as TGCGCCAGCAGCTTGGATGGGACAGGGACCTACGAGCAGTACTTC.

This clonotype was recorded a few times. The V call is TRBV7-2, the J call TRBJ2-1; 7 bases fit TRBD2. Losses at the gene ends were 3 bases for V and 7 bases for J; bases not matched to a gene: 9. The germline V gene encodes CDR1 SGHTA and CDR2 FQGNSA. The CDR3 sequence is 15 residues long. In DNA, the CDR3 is TGTGCCAGCAGCTTTTATCGGGACTACGGAAATGAGCAGTTCTTC. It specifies CASSFYRDYGNEQFF. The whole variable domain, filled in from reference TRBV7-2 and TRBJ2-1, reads GAGVSQSPSNKVTEKGKDVELRCDPISGHTALYWYRQSLGQGLEFLIYFQGNSAPDKSGLPSDRFSAERTGGSVSTLTIQRTQQEDSAVYLCASSFYRDYGNEQFFGPGTRLTVL.

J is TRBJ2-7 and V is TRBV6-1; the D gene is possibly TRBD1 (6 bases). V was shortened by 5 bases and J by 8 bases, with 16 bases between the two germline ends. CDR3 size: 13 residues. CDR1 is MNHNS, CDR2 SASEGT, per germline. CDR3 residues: CASSPPGQIKQYF. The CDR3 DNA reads TGTGCCAGCAGTCCACCGGGACAAATTAAGCAGTACTTC.